The clone carrying this T cell receptor (beta chain) was seen only once. These data originate in a study of shared clonotypes between healthy human individuals. Sequenced by immunoSEQ multiplex PCR; TCRdb stores in-frame clones only, minus some. The repertoire has about 450,000 clones, around 79% of them found once; the top ten carry about 13%. Specimen: PBMCs. This sequence was found in a woman between 35 and 50 years old in good health. Some clones in this sample may be carry-over from other donors' samples.

CDR3 in amino acids: CAISDRGQGISYEQYF. CDR3 bases: TGTGCCATCAGTGATAGGGGGCAGGGGATCTCCTACGAGCAGTACTTC. This chain connects TRBV10-3 to TRBJ2-7, with 7 bases fitting TRBD1. Germline CDR1 ENHRY, CDR2 SYGVKD. The ends lost 3 bases at V and 0 bases at J; junction bases unmatched: 8. The CDR3 length is 16 residues.